Listed here are 24 T cell receptor beta chains from one sample, sequenced in a study of CD8 T cells in ankylosing spondylitis. Findings and caveats of the study: About eight highly homologous variants made up a TCR beta motif that seemed to typify ankylosing spondylitis blood.

MiXCR, run by TCRdb on the 5' RACE reads, gives a single entry per CDR3 protein. The profile shows a few hundred thousand distinct CDR3 sequences, approximately 17% of them singletons. These receptors lack a known antigen. Sequencing was done on a sample of blood, either unsorted or a sorted T cell fraction (not recorded which). The receptors were sampled from a male donor with ankylosing spondylitis.

This chain connects TRBV3-1 to TRBJ2-7; no clear D gene. V was pared by 2 bases and J by 2 bases, with 10 bases between. The CDR3 runs to 14 residues. Per the germline V gene, CDR1 is LGHDT and CDR2 is YNNKEL (reference sequence). Here the CDR3 reads CASSQIQTPYEQYF. The CDR3 DNA follows: TGTGCCAGCAGCCAAATTCAGACCCCCTACGAGCAGTACTTC.

This chain connects TRBV20-1 to TRBJ2-7, with D possibly matching TRBD1 (6 bases). Germline values: CDR1 DFQATT, CDR2 SNEGSKA (reference sequence). This CDR3 region has 15 residues. V lost 0 bases, J lost 2 bases, and 14 bases lay in between. The CDR3 bases are TGCAGTGCTAGAGATAGGGCAGGGGCCCCCTACGAGCAGTACTTC. Translating it yields CSARDRAGAPYEQYF.

This clonotype was seen at least ten times. This chain joins TRBV20-1 and TRBJ2-5; 7 nucleotides match TRBD1. Trimming took 1 base from V and 3 from J; bases not matched to a gene: 8. Germline assignment: CDR1 DFQATT and CDR2 SNEGSKA (reference sequence). The CDR3 consists of 15 residues. CDR3 in amino acids: CSARGPWDSKETQYF. CDR3 DNA: TGCAGTGCTAGAGGACCCTGGGACAGTAAAGAGACCCAGTACTTC.

This clonotype came up a few times. This rearrangement joins TRBV5-1 to TRBJ1-2; perhaps TRBD1 as D (5 bases). CDR3 length: 14 residues. With 0 bases removed from V and 3 bases from J, the gap between germline ends came to 9 bases. CDR1 SGHRS and CDR2 YFSETQ come from the germline V gene. The CDR3: CASSLGLGDYGYTF. The CDR3 nucleotides are TGCGCCAGCAGCTTGGGCCTGGGGGACTATGGCTACACCTTC.

Only a few counts were recorded for this clonotype. The CDR3 DNA reads TGCGCCAGCAGCCGGAACCCAGGGGAGGACGGGGAGCTGTTTTTT. Translation: CASSRNPGEDGELFF. V gene TRBV4-3 combines with J gene TRBJ2-2, with D tentatively TRBD1 or TRBD2 (6 bases each). Germline V lookup: CDR1 LGHNA, CDR2 YSLEER. V lost 4 bases and J lost 7, with 16 bases in between. The CDR3 totals 15 residues.

This clonotype showed up just a few times. This chain joins TRBV28 and TRBJ2-3, with D tentatively TRBD1 or TRBD2 (7 bases each). The CDR3 contains 14 residues. The germline V gene encodes CDR1 MDHEN and CDR2 SYDVKM. V lost 6 bases to trimming and J lost 4 bases, with 14 bases between them. The CDR3 region is CASSPGGAADTQYF. CDR3 coding DNA: TGTGCCAGCAGCCCAGGGGGGGCGGCAGATACGCAGTATTTT. Full variable domain (remainder filled in from reference TRBV28 and TRBJ2-3): DVKVTQSSRYLVKRTGEKVFLECVQDMDHENMFWYRQDPGLGLRLIYFSYDVKMKEKGDIPEGYSVSREKKERFSLILESASTNQTSMYLCASSPGGAADTQYFGPGTRLTVL.

The gene calls are TRBV27 and TRBJ1-2, with D tentatively TRBD1 (5 bases). Looked up from germline, CDR1 is MNHEY and CDR2 is SMNVEV (reference sequence). Trimming pared 7 bases from V and 1 base from J, leaving 16 bases between. There are 15 residues in the CDR3. CDR3: CASTSISQGNYGYTF. The CDR3 region has the DNA TGTGCCAGCACTTCAATTTCCCAGGGTAACTATGGCTACACCTTC.

The CDR3 protein is CASSYGPGSNQPQHF. Written as DNA, the CDR3 is TGTGCCAGCAGTTACGGCCCAGGGAGCAATCAGCCCCAGCATTTT. The chain carries TRBV6-5 and TRBJ1-5, with TRBD1 as a possible D gene (5 bases). The CDR3 has 15 residues. In germline, CDR1 is MNHEY, CDR2 SVGAGI. V lost 2 bases, J lost 1 base, and 9 bases lay in between.

This sequence joins TRBV9 and TRBJ1-2, with TRBD1 identical over 10 bases. The CDR3 has 15 amino acids. From germline, CDR1 is SGDLS and CDR2 YYNGEE. J gave up 7 bases and V 3 bases, and 9 bases lay outside the gene matches. CDR3 residues: CASSAAGTGVGGYTF. The DNA of the CDR3 is TGTGCCAGCAGCGCAGCCGGGACAGGGGTTGGTGGCTACACCTTC.

This clonotype was observed a handful of times. The chain recombines TRBV2 with TRBJ1-1; possibly TRBD1 for D (6 bases). The CDR3 is 12 residues long. V lost 4 bases and J 10 bases, leaving 13 bases between the germline ends. Per the germline V gene, CDR1 is SNHLY and CDR2 is FYNNEI. The chain's CDR3 is CASSGTAGGAFF. The DNA for the CDR3 is TGTGCCAGCAGTGGGACAGCCGGTGGAGCTTTCTTT.

The genes are TRBV10-2 and TRBJ1-5, with a possible D match to TRBD1 (6 bases). Per germline, CDR1 WSHSY and CDR2 SAAADI. Deletions cut 4 bases from V and 9 bases from J, with 16 bases between. This CDR3 has 14 amino acids. The DNA of the CDR3 is TGCGCCAGCAGTGTGTTAAGGACAGAGGTGCCCCAGCATTTT. Translation: CASSVLRTEVPQHF.

This clonotype occurred many times. The CDR3 coding sequence is TGCGCCAGCAGCCAGGAAGGGACAGCTCTAGCCAAAAACATTCAGTACTTC. It yields the protein CASSQEGTALAKNIQYF. The gene calls are TRBV4-1 and TRBJ2-4; 7 nucleotides align to TRBD1. The V gene's germline CDR1 is MGHRA and CDR2 YSYEKL. The CDR3 is 17 amino acids. V lost 3 bases and J lost 0; bases outside the gene matches: 8.

The chain couples TRBV25-1 to TRBJ1-3; 7 bases agree with TRBD1. The CDR3 loop spans 17 amino acids. V lost 5 bases and J lost 2; bases outside the gene matches: 12. Germline V gene sequence: CDR1 MGHDK, CDR2 SYGVNS. CDR3: CASSPLTGKGPGNTIYF. CDR3 nucleotides: TGTGCCAGCAGTCCCTTGACAGGGAAGGGTCCTGGAAACACCATATATTTT.

This clonotype was recorded a few times. The J gene is TRBJ1-6, the V gene TRBV7-9; perhaps TRBD1 as D (5 bases). V lost 7 bases and J 10 bases, leaving 23 bases between the germline ends. Germline V gene lookup returns CDR1 SEHNR and CDR2 FQNEAQ (reference sequence). This CDR3 contains 16 residues. The DNA for the CDR3 is TGTGCCAGCACCCCCGAGGGACCGCGCTTTGGGTCACCCCTCCACTTT. This gives the protein CASTPEGPRFGSPLHF. The complete variable domain, with remaining parts taken from reference TRBV7-9 and TRBJ1-6, reads DTGVSQNPRHKITKRGQNVTFRCDPISEHNRLYWYRQTLGQGPEFLTYFQNEAQLEKSRLLSDRFSAERPKGSFSTLEIQRTEQGDSAMYLCASTPEGPRFGSPLHFGNGTRLTVT.

In this sample, this clonotype turned up a few times. The chain joins TRBV3-1 to TRBJ2-5; tentatively, D is TRBD2 (5 bases). Trimming took off 5 bases at V and 4 bases at J, with 17 bases between the two ends. The CDR3 sequence is 15 residues long. Per the germline V gene, CDR1 is LGHDT and CDR2 is YNNKEL (reference sequence). CDR3 nucleotide sequence: TGTGCCAGCAGCTGGAGCGGAACCAGCAGAGAGACCCAGTACTTC. It codes for CASSWSGTSRETQYF.

This sequence joins TRBV4-2 and TRBJ1-1; 7 nucleotides align to TRBD1. Germline CDR1 reads LGHNA; CDR2 reads YNFKEQ. The J segment lost 4 bases and the V segment lost 4 bases, leaving 18 bases of the junction unmatched. The CDR3 loop spans 18 amino acids. The CDR3 DNA follows: TGTGCCAGCAGCCCGGCGCGGACAGGAGTGAGCTTACGCACTGAAGCTTTCTTT. Residues: CASSPARTGVSLRTEAFF.

This clonotype was found a few times. The chain links TRBV20-1 to TRBJ2-3, with D maybe TRBD2 (6 bases). The CDR3 is 14 residues long. Germline CDR1 is DFQATT and CDR2 is SNEGSKA (reference sequence). Trimming pared 6 bases from V and 3 bases from J, leaving 16 bases between. The CDR3: CSAAGPLATDTQYF. The CDR3, as DNA: TGCAGTGCCGCAGGACCTCTAGCGACAGATACGCAGTATTTT.

This clonotype has just a few counts. This chain joins TRBV2 and TRBJ1-3, with 7 bases that match TRBD1. Germline trimming cut 6 bases from V and 0 bases from J; bases unmatched to any gene: 5. The CDR3 is made up of 15 amino acids. Looked up from germline, CDR1 is SNHLY and CDR2 is FYNNEI. The CDR3 region has the DNA TGTGCCAGCAGGTTAAGGGACAGCTCTGGAAACACCATATATTTT. It is translated as CASRLRDSSGNTIYF. The entire variable domain, with the rest obtained from reference TRBV2 and TRBJ1-3, is as follows: EPEVTQTPSHQVTQMGQEVILRCVPISNHLYFYWYRQILGQKVEFLVSFYNNEISEKSEIFDDQFSVERPDGSNFTLKIRSTKLEDSAMYFCASRLRDSSGNTIYFGEGSWLTVV.

The gene calls are TRBV20-1 and TRBJ2-3, with TRBD2 identical over 8 bases. The CDR3 consists of 16 residues. V lost 0 bases, J lost 0 bases, and 5 bases stayed unmatched. Germline-derived CDR1 and CDR2 are DFQATT and SNEGSKA (reference sequence). Here the CDR3 reads CSARDPAGASTDTQYF. In nucleotides, the CDR3 is TGCAGTGCTAGAGATCCAGCGGGGGCCAGCACAGATACGCAGTATTTT.

This clonotype was recorded a few times. The CDR3 DNA follows: TGTGCCAGCAGCCAACAGCCACTAGCGGGAACCAATGAGCAGTTCTTC. Protein product: CASSQQPLAGTNEQFF. The genes are TRBV7-2 and TRBJ2-1, with 10 bases lining up with TRBD2. The CDR3 consists of 16 residues. V shed 5 bases and J 6 bases; nucleotides not matched to a gene: 10. Germline loops: CDR1 SGHTA, CDR2 FQGNSA. The entire variable domain, with the rest obtained from reference TRBV7-2 and TRBJ2-1, is as follows: GAGVSQSPSNKVTEKGKDVELRCDPISGHTALYWYRQSLGQGLEFLIYFQGNSAPDKSGLPSDRFSAERTGGSVSTLTIQRTQQEDSAVYLCASSQQPLAGTNEQFFGPGTRLTVL.

The genes are TRBV4-1 and TRBJ1-4; D is unresolved. Germline assignment: CDR1 MGHRA and CDR2 YSYEKL. V lost 0 bases, J lost 7 bases, and 15 bases lay in between. The CDR3 spans 16 residues. The CDR3 DNA sequence: TGCGCCAGCAGCCAAGATATTAACAGCCTTTCTGAAAAACTGTTTTTT. Translation gives CASSQDINSLSEKLFF.

This clonotype was recorded many times. This sequence joins TRBV12-3 or TRBV12-4 and TRBJ1-2; 7 bases align to TRBD1. The CDR3 totals 13 residues. Trimming at V came to 11 bases and at J to 1 base, leaving 7 bases not matched to a gene. The CDR3 spells CALGTDNNYGYTF. Written as DNA, the CDR3 is TGTGCCCTTGGGACAGATAATAACTATGGCTACACCTTC.

V gene TRBV11-2 combines with J gene TRBJ1-3, with TRBD1 identical over 11 bases. Germline lookup yields CDR1 SGHAT and CDR2 FQNNGV. This CDR3 spans 17 amino acids. J lost 0 bases, V lost 1 base, and 2 bases had no gene match. The CDR3 sequence is CASSLVGTGGSGNTIYF. CDR3 in DNA: TGTGCCAGCAGCTTAGTCGGGACAGGGGGCTCTGGAAACACCATATATTTT.

There are many counts of this clonotype. CDR3 sequence reads: CSVRFGYSYEQYF. DNA of the CDR3: TGCAGCGTTCGGTTCGGCTACTCCTACGAGCAGTACTTC. The chain links TRBV29-1 to TRBJ2-7; D gene unclear. CDR3 length equals 13 residues. The ends were cut back, 5 bases at V and 0 bases at J, with 11 bases in the middle. CDR1 is SQVTM, CDR2 ANQGSEA, per germline.